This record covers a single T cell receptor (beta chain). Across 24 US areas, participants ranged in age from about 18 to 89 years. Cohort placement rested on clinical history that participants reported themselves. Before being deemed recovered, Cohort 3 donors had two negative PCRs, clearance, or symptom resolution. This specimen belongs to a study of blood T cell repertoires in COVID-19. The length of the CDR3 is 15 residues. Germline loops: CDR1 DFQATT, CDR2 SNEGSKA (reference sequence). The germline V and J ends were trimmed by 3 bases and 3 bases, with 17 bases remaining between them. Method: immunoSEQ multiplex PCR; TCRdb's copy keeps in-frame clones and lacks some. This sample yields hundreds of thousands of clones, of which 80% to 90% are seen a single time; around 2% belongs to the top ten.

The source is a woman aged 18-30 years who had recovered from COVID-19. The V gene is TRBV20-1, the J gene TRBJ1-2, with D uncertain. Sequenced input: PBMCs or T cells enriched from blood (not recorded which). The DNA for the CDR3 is TGCAGTGCTAGTCGGGTTCGGTCCTCCGACTATGGCTACACCTTC. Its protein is CSASRVRSSDYGYTF.